This section outlines one TCR beta chain sequence together with its context. The data stem from a study of shared clonotypes between healthy human individuals. Trimming cost V 6 bases and J 12 bases, with 16 bases left between them. This CDR3 has 12 amino acids. The germline V gene encodes CDR1 SNHLY and CDR2 FYNNEI. Data came from immunoSEQ multiplex PCR; TCRdb stores just in-frame clones and leaves some out. The table has fewer than 500,000 clones, about 80% seen once. The J gene is TRBJ2-3, the V gene TRBV2; D remains unclear. Sample: PBMCs. The clonotype originates from a woman aged 40 to 50 in good health. Some clones in this sample may be carry-over from other donors' samples. The CDR3: CASSVLEAPQYF. CDR3 DNA: TGTGCCAGCAGCGTTCTCGAGGCCCCACAGTATTTT. Using reference TRBV2 and TRBJ2-3 for the parts outside the CDR3, the full variable domain is EPEVTQTPSHQVTQMGQEVILRCVPISNHLYFYWYRQILGQKVEFLVSFYNNEISEKSEIFDDQFSVERPDGSNFTLKIRSTKLEDSAMYFCASSVLEAPQYFGPGTRLTVL.